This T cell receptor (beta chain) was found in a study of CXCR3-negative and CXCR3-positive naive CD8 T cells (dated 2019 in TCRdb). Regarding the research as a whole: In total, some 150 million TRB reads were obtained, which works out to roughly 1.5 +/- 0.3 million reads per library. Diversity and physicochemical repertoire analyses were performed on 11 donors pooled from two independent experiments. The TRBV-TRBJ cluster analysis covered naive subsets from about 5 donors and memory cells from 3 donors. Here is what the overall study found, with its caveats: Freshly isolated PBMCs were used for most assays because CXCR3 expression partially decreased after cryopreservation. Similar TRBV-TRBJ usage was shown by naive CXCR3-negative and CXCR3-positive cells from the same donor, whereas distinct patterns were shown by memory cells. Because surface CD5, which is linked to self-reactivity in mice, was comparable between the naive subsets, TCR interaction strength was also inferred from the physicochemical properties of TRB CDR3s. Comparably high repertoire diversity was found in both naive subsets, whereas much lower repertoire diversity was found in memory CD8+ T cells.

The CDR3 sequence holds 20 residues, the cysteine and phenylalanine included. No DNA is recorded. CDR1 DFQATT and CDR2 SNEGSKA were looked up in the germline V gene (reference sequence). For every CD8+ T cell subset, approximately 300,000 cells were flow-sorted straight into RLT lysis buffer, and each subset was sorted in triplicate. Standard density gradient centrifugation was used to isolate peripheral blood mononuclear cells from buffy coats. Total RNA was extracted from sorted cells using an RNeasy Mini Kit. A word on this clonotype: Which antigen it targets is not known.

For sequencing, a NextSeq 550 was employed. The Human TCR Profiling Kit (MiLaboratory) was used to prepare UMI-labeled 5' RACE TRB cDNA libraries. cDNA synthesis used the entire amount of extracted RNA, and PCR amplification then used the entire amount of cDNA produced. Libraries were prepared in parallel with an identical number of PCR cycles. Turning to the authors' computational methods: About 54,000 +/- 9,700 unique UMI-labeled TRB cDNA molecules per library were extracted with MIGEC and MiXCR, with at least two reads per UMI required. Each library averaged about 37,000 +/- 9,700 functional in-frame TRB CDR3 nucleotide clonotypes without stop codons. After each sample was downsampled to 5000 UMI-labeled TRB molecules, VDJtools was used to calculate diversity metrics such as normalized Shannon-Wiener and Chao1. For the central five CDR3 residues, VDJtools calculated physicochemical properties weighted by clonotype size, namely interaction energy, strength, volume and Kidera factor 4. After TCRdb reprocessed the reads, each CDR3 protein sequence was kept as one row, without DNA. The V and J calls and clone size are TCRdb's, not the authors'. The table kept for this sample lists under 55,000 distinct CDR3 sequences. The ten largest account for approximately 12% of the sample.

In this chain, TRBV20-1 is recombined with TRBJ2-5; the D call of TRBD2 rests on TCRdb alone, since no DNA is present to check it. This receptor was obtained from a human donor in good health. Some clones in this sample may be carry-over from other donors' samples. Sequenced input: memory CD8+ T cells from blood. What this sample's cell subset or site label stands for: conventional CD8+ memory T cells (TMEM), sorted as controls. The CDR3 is CSARDLSAPGLAGVRETQYF.